This TCR beta chain emerged from a study of human thymus T cells. Worth noting for this clone: Its antigen remains unknown.

In corrective heart surgery, resections were taken, and these provided the thymus tissue. Donors were healthy Finnish babies undergoing corrective operations for congenital heart defects. The data were produced by immunoSEQ multiplex PCR, yet TCRdb's version contains in-frame clones alone and is incomplete. The sample holds approximately 70,000 clones, 90% to 95% seen once. The study, taken as a whole, reports: Related studies found that unrelated individuals share highly overlapping thymic repertoires. Thymic and blood repertoires showed apparently biased V and J gene usage.

The origin of this receptor is a girl under three years old with a congenital heart defect but otherwise immunologically healthy. The sequencing sample was made of thymus tissue.

The CDR3, as DNA: TGTGCCAGCAGCTTACGTCGGACGCAGTATTTT. Its translation: CASSLRRTQYF. This chain joins TRBV14 and TRBJ2-3, with D uncertain. CDR1 is SGHDN, CDR2 FVKESK, per germline. This CDR3 spans 11 amino acids. Trimming cost V 5 bases and J 9 bases, with 9 bases left between them.